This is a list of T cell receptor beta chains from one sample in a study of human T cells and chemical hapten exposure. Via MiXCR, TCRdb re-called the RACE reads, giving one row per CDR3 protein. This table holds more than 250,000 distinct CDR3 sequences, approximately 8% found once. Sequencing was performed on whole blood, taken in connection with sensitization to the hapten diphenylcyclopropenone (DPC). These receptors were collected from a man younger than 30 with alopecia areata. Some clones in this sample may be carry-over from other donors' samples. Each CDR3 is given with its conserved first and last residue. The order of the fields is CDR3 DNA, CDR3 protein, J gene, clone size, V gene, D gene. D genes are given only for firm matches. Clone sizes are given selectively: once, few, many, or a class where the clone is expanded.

DNA: TGTGCCAGCAGTTACCGACCGGCGGATTCACCCCTCCACTTT
CDR3: CASSYRPADSPLHF
J: TRBJ1-6
size: few
V: TRBV6-6
D: .

DNA: TGCGCCAGCAGCCCTCGAACGAGGAGGGATACGCAGTATTTT
CDR3: CASSPRTRRDTQYF
J: TRBJ2-3
size: few
V: TRBV5-1
D: .

DNA: TGTGCCAGCAGCTTCCAAGACACTGAAGCTTTCTTT
CDR3: CASSFQDTEAFF
J: TRBJ1-1
size: few
V: TRBV7-8
D: .

DNA: TGTGCCAGCAGCCCCCGTCGGGGAATCGGGGAGCTGTTTTTT
CDR3: CASSPRRGIGELFF
J: TRBJ2-2
size: many
V: TRBV11-2
D: .

DNA: TGTGCCAGATGGGCTTACGAGCAGTACTTC
CDR3: CARWAYEQYF
J: TRBJ2-7
size: few
V: TRBV6-6
D: .

DNA: TGTGCCAGCAGTCTCGCCGGGACAGGGTTCACAGATACGCAGTATTTT
CDR3: CASSLAGTGFTDTQYF
J: TRBJ2-3
size: few
V: TRBV6-5
D: TRBD1

DNA: TGTGCCAGCTCACCACTCCGACAGGTCGACTACGAGCAGTACTTC
CDR3: CASSPLRQVDYEQYF
J: TRBJ2-7
size: many
V: TRBV18
D: .

DNA: TGTGCCAGCAGCTTAGAGGGTCACGCTCAGGTTGGCTACACCTTC
CDR3: CASSLEGHAQVGYTF
J: TRBJ1-2
size: .
V: TRBV7-9
D: .

DNA: TGTGCCATCGAGAGGGGACAGAGCTACAATGAGCAGTTCTTC
CDR3: CAIERGQSYNEQFF
J: TRBJ2-1
size: .
V: TRBV10-3
D: TRBD1

DNA: TGTGCCAGCACCCAGGACAGGGCTAACTATGGCTACACCTTC
CDR3: CASTQDRANYGYTF
J: TRBJ1-2
size: few
V: TRBV12-3/TRBV12-4
D: TRBD1

DNA: TGTGCCAGCAGTTTAATAGGGGGGGCTCAAGAGACCCAGTACTTC
CDR3: CASSLIGGAQETQYF
J: TRBJ2-5
size: few
V: TRBV12-3/TRBV12-4
D: .

DNA: TGTGCCAGCAGTACTCAGCAGAACACTGAAGCTTTCTTT
CDR3: CASSTQQNTEAFF
J: TRBJ1-1
size: .
V: TRBV6-2/TRBV6-3
D: .

DNA: TGTGCTAGTGGCCCCTTCTTAGGGGGCAACACCGGGGAGCTGTTTTTT
CDR3: CASGPFLGGNTGELFF
J: TRBJ2-2
size: .
V: TRBV12-5
D: TRBD1

DNA: TGCAGTGCTGGTTACAGGACAGGGGAGTATGGCTACACCTTC
CDR3: CSAGYRTGEYGYTF
J: TRBJ1-2
size: few
V: TRBV20-1
D: TRBD1

DNA: TGTGCCAGCAGCCCCTCCCGCAGCTACAATGAGCAGTTCTTC
CDR3: CASSPSRSYNEQFF
J: TRBJ2-1
size: few
V: TRBV11-2
D: .

DNA: TGCAGTGCCCCAAAGGGGGGCAGGGAGCAGTTCTTC
CDR3: CSAPKGGREQFF
J: TRBJ2-1
size: many
V: TRBV20-1
D: .

DNA: TGTGCCAGCAGCTATCGGGGGGCGTCGGGGAACACTGAAGCTTTCTTT
CDR3: CASSYRGASGNTEAFF
J: TRBJ1-1
size: many
V: TRBV6-2/TRBV6-3
D: .

DNA: TGTGCCAGCAGCTGGGACACCCGGGGAGACTACACCTTC
CDR3: CASSWDTRGDYTF
J: TRBJ1-2
size: few
V: TRBV11-2
D: .

DNA: TGTGCCAGCAGCGTAGCGGGGGGCCCCTACGAGCAGTACTTC
CDR3: CASSVAGGPYEQYF
J: TRBJ2-7
size: few
V: TRBV9
D: .

DNA: TGTGCCAGCAGCTTAGTAGGGCTTACCAGCTCTGGAAACACCATATATTTT
CDR3: CASSLVGLTSSGNTIYF
J: TRBJ1-3
size: .
V: TRBV7-2
D: .

DNA: TGTGCCAGCAGTTACTCGCGGGTCTGGGGCTACGAGCAGTACTTC
CDR3: CASSYSRVWGYEQYF
J: TRBJ2-7
size: .
V: TRBV6-2/TRBV6-3
D: .

DNA: TGTGCCAGCAGCTCAACCCCGGGCCCACGCACAGATACGCAGTATTTT
CDR3: CASSSTPGPRTDTQYF
J: TRBJ2-3
size: few
V: TRBV11-2
D: .

DNA: TGCGCCAGCAGTGAGCCCCAGGGCGAGCAGTACTTC
CDR3: CASSEPQGEQYF
J: TRBJ2-7
size: few
V: TRBV10-1
D: .

DNA: TGTGCCAGCAGCTTGGTCAGGGATACCCTCCACTTT
CDR3: CASSLVRDTLHF
J: TRBJ1-6
size: few
V: TRBV7-2
D: .

DNA: TGCAGTGCTAGAGATCCTGGGACAGCGGGCACTGAAGCTTTCTTT
CDR3: CSARDPGTAGTEAFF
J: TRBJ1-1
size: many
V: TRBV20-1
D: TRBD1

DNA: TGCGCCAGCAGCTTTGGGGCTGAGCCCCTCCACTTT
CDR3: CASSFGAEPLHF
J: TRBJ1-6
size: .
V: TRBV5-1
D: .

DNA: TGCAGCGTCAACTATCGTGACAGGGGGAACACCGGGGAGCTGTTTTTT
CDR3: CSVNYRDRGNTGELFF
J: TRBJ2-2
size: many
V: TRBV29-1
D: TRBD1

DNA: TGTGCCAGCAGCTTGGCGTTTAGCGGGGAATACACCGGGGAGCTGTTTTTT
CDR3: CASSLAFSGEYTGELFF
J: TRBJ2-2
size: few
V: TRBV5-4
D: TRBD2

DNA: TGTGCCAGCAGCTCCCTGGCGGGACAGGGGAGAGAAAAACTGTTTTTT
CDR3: CASSSLAGQGREKLFF
J: TRBJ1-4
size: many
V: TRBV7-2
D: TRBD1

DNA: TGTGCCAGCAGTTACGTCCAGGTTGGAAACACCATATATTTT
CDR3: CASSYVQVGNTIYF
J: TRBJ1-3
size: .
V: TRBV6-2/TRBV6-3
D: .

DNA: TGTGCCAGCAGCGTAGGAGGAGTTTCGGGTGAAAAACTGTTTTTT
CDR3: CASSVGGVSGEKLFF
J: TRBJ1-4
size: many
V: TRBV9
D: .

DNA: TGTGCCAGCAGCAGGACTAGCGGGGGGGCCTTCTTAGCAGATACGCAGTATTTT
CDR3: CASSRTSGGAFLADTQYF
J: TRBJ2-3
size: .
V: TRBV3-1
D: TRBD2

DNA: TGCGCCAGCAGCTTGCGAGGTTTGGGGGCCAATGAGCAGTTCTTC
CDR3: CASSLRGLGANEQFF
J: TRBJ2-1
size: many
V: TRBV5-1
D: .

DNA: TGTGCCAGCAGCCGCGGACTCCCCTACGAGCAGTACTTC
CDR3: CASSRGLPYEQYF
J: TRBJ2-7
size: many
V: TRBV28
D: .

DNA: TGTGCCAGCAGCCACGGGGGACAGGGTTCCTACGAGCAGTACTTC
CDR3: CASSHGGQGSYEQYF
J: TRBJ2-7
size: .
V: TRBV13
D: TRBD1

DNA: TGTGCCAGCAGTCCGGCCAATACGCAGTATTTT
CDR3: CASSPANTQYF
J: TRBJ2-3
size: .
V: TRBV12-3/TRBV12-4
D: .

DNA: TGCGCCAGCAGCCCAGGCACAGCGGTCTATGGCTACACCTTC
CDR3: CASSPGTAVYGYTF
J: TRBJ1-2
size: few
V: TRBV4-3
D: .

DNA: TGTGCCAGCAGCTCAGGACTAGCGACGCAGTATTTT
CDR3: CASSSGLATQYF
J: TRBJ2-3
size: many
V: TRBV7-2
D: TRBD2

DNA: TGTGCCAGCAGCCAAGCCCTACAGCGGTACATTCAGTACTTC
CDR3: CASSQALQRYIQYF
J: TRBJ2-4
size: .
V: TRBV3-1
D: .

DNA: TGCAGTGCTAGAGGATCCGGACTGACCTATAATTCACCCCTCCACTTT
CDR3: CSARGSGLTYNSPLHF
J: TRBJ1-6
size: few
V: TRBV20-1
D: .

DNA: TGCGCCAGCAGCCCAACGGCGATAGCCAAAAACATTCAGTACTTC
CDR3: CASSPTAIAKNIQYF
J: TRBJ2-4
size: few
V: TRBV4-1
D: .

DNA: TGTGCCAGCAGTGAATGGGGCGGGGGCGTCCTGTACTTC
CDR3: CASSEWGGGVLYF
J: TRBJ2-4
size: few
V: TRBV2
D: .

DNA: TGTGCCAGCAGCTTAGGGCTGGGGGCCGAAGAGACCCAGTACTTC
CDR3: CASSLGLGAEETQYF
J: TRBJ2-5
size: .
V: TRBV7-2
D: .

DNA: TGTGCCAGCAGCTTAGGGGTGGCGGGGACAGGGCAGCCCCAGCATTTT
CDR3: CASSLGVAGTGQPQHF
J: TRBJ1-5
size: many
V: TRBV7-2
D: TRBD1

DNA: TGCGCCAGCAGCCAAGCACGGAGGAGGTACGGGGCCAACGTCCTGACTTTC
CDR3: CASSQARRRYGANVLTF
J: TRBJ2-6
size: many
V: TRBV4-3
D: .

DNA: TGTGCCAGCAGCTTGGCCGGAAGTTTGGGCACTGAAGCTTTCTTT
CDR3: CASSLAGSLGTEAFF
J: TRBJ1-1
size: few
V: TRBV7-2
D: .

DNA: TGCAGTGCCATGACTAGCGGGGTAATCGGTGAGCAGTTCTTC
CDR3: CSAMTSGVIGEQFF
J: TRBJ2-1
size: many
V: TRBV20-1
D: TRBD2

DNA: TGTGCCAGCAGCCCCGACTGGGATTCACCCCTCCACTTT
CDR3: CASSPDWDSPLHF
J: TRBJ1-6
size: .
V: TRBV5-5
D: .

DNA: TGCAGTGCTAGCTTACAAGATACGCAGTATTTT
CDR3: CSASLQDTQYF
J: TRBJ2-3
size: few
V: TRBV20-1
D: .

DNA: TGTGCCAGCAGCCAAGATCACTTGTTAAGCGATGGCTACACCTTC
CDR3: CASSQDHLLSDGYTF
J: TRBJ1-2
size: .
V: TRBV3-1
D: .

DNA: TGCAGCGTTGGAAACAGTGACACGAACACCGGGGAGCTGTTTTTT
CDR3: CSVGNSDTNTGELFF
J: TRBJ2-2
size: few
V: TRBV29-1
D: .

DNA: TGTGCCAGCAGCCGCGGGGAGGGGTCGGATTCACCCCTCCACTTT
CDR3: CASSRGEGSDSPLHF
J: TRBJ1-6
size: few
V: TRBV11-2
D: .

DNA: TGTGCCAGCGCCAATAGCGGGTCCACAGATACGCAGTATTTT
CDR3: CASANSGSTDTQYF
J: TRBJ2-3
size: few
V: TRBV12-3/TRBV12-4
D: TRBD2

DNA: TGTGCCAGCAGTCTAACGTTACCCTCCAACACTGAAGCTTTCTTT
CDR3: CASSLTLPSNTEAFF
J: TRBJ1-1
size: few
V: TRBV2
D: .

DNA: TGTGCCAGCAGCTTAGGCGATTCCTTTGAAGCTTTCTTT
CDR3: CASSLGDSFEAFF
J: TRBJ1-1
size: few
V: TRBV11-3
D: .